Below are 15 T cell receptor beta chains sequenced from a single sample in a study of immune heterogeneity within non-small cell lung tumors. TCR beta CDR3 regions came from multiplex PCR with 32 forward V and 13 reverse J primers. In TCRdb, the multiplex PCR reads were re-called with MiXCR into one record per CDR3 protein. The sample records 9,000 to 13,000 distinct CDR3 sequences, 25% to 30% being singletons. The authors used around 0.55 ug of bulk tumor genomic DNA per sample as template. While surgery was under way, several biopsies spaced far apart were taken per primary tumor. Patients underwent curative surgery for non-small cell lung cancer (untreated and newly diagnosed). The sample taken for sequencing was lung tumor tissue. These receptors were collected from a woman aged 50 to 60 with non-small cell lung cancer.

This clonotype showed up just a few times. As DNA, the CDR3 is TGTGCCAGCAGCTTTCTCGGGGAGCTGTTTTTT. Its protein is CASSFLGELFF. The rearrangement links TRBV7-9 to TRBJ2-2; D ambiguous. CDR1 is SEHNR, CDR2 FQNEAQ, per germline (reference sequence). The CDR3 loop spans 11 amino acids. V was trimmed by 3 bases and J by 7 bases, leaving 3 bases between them.

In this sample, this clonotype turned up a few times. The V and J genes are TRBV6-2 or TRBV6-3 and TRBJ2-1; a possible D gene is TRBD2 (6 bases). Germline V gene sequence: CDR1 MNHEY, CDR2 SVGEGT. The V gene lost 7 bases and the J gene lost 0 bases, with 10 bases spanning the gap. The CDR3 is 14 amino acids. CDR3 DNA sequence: TGTGCCAGCACCTCTAGCGACTCCTACAATGAGCAGTTCTTC. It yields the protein CASTSSDSYNEQFF.

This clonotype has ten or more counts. The CDR3 protein is CASSILETQYF. The CDR3 DNA reads as TGTGCCAGCAGTATTCTAGAGACCCAGTACTTC. This rearrangement joins TRBV2 to TRBJ2-5; no clear D gene. Germline CDR1 and CDR2: SNHLY and FYNNEI. V dropped 5 bases and J dropped 4 bases, with 5 bases sitting between them. The CDR3 is 11 residues long.

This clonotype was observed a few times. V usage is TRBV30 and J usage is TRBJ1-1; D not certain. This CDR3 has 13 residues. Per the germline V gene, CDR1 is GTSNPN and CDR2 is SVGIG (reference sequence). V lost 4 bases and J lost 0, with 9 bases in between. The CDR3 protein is CAWKTVMNTEAFF. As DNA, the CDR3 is TGTGCCTGGAAAACGGTTATGAACACTGAAGCTTTCTTT.

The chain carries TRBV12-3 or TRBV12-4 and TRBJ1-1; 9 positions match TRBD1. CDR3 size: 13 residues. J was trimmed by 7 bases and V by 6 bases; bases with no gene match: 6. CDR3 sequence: CASRTGGAGEAFF. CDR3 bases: TGTGCCAGCAGAACAGGGGGCGCGGGTGAAGCTTTCTTT.

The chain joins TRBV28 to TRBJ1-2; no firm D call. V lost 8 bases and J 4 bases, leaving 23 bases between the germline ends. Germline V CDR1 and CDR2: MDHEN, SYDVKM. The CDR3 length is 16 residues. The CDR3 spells CASDSRVSVRGYGYTF. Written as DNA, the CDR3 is TGTGCCAGCGACTCACGTGTGTCCGTCCGTGGCTATGGCTACACCTTC.

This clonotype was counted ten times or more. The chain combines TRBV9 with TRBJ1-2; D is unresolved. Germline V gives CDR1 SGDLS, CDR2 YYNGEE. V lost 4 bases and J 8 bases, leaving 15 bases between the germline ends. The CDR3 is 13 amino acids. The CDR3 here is CASSLGGNEGYTF. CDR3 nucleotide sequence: TGTGCCAGCAGCCTAGGTGGAAACGAAGGCTACACCTTC.

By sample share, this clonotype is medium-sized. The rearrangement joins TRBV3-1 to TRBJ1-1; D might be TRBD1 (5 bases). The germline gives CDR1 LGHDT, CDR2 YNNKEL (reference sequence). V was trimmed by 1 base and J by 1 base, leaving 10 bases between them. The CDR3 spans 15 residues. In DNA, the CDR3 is TGTGCCAGCAGCCAAGGGGACCAGCGGAACACTGAAGCTTTCTTT. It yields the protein CASSQGDQRNTEAFF.

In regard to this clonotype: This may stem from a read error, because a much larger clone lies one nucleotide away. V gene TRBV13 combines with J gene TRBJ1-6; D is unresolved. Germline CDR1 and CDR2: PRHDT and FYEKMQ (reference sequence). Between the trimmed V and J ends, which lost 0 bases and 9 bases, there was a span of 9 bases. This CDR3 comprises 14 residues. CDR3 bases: TGTGCCAGCAGCTTAGGCAAACAGTCTTCACCCCTCCACTTT. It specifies CASSLGKQSSPLHF.

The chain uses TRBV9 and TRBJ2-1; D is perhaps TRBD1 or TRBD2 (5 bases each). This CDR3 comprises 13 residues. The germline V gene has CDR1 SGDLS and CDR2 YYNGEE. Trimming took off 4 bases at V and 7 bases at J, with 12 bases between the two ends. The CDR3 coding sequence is TGTGCCAGCAGCCCGGGGCCGGAGAATGAGCAGTTCTTC. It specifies CASSPGPENEQFF.

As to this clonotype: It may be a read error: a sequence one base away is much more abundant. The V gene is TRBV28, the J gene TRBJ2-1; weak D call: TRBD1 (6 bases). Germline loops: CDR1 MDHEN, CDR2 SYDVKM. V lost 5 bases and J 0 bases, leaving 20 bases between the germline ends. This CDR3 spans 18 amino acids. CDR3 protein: CASSRYRSGHGSYNEQFF. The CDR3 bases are TGTGCCAGCAGTCGTTACCGCTCGGGACATGGCTCCTACAATGAGCAGTTCTTC.

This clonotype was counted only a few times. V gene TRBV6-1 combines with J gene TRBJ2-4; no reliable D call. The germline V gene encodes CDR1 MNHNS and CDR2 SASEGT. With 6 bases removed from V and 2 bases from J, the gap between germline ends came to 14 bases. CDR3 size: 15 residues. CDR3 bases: TGTGCCAGCAGGCCGGGTTTCAACCCCAAAAACATTCAGTACTTC. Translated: CASRPGFNPKNIQYF.

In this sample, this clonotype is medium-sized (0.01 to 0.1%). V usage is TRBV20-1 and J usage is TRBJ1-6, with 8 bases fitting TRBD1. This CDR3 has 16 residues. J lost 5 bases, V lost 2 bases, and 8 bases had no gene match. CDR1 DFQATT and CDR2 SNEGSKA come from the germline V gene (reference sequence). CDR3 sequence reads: CSARPTGTGHNSPLHF. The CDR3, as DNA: TGCAGTGCTAGACCTACCGGGACAGGCCATAATTCACCCCTCCACTTT.

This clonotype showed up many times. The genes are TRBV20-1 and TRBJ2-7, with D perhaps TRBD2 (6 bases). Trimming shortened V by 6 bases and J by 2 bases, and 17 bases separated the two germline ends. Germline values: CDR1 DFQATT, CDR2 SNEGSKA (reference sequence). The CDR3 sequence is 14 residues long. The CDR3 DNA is TGCAGTGCCTTTAGTGGGGGGTCGACCTACGAGCAGTACTTC. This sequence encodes CSAFSGGSTYEQYF.

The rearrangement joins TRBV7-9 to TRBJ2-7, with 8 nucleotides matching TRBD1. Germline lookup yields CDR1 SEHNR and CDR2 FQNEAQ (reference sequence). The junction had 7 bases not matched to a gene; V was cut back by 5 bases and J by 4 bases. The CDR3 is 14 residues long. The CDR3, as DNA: TGTGCCAGCAGCCAAGGGACAGGACGGTACGAGCAGTACTTC. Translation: CASSQGTGRYEQYF.